Detailed here is one T cell receptor beta chain. What it binds is unknown. Each sample had at least 6 million PBMCs isolated. The length of the CDR3 is 16 residues. CDR1 is SGHDN, CDR2 FVKESK, per germline. V was clipped by 0 bases and J by 5 bases, with 16 bases between them. This specimen comes from a study of blood T cells in healthy people across ages. Whole-study findings and limits: CMV infection status of these donors was not known.

The authors ran a second PCR of about 7 to 11 cycles using a sample-barcoded 5' primer and a J-beta primer mix. TCRdb reprocessed the 5' RACE reads with MiXCR, giving one entry per CDR3 protein. The table lists about 1.1 million distinct CDR3 sequences, 35% to 45% of them singletons, with about 12% in the top ten. The specimen was blood. The chain couples TRBV14 to TRBJ1-1; D is undetermined. This TCR derives from a man aged 18 to 29 in good health. The CDR3 loop is CASSQDSGRSMTEAFF. For the CDR3, the DNA is TGTGCCAGCAGCCAAGATTCGGGAAGGTCTATGACTGAAGCTTTCTTT.